This T cell receptor beta chain was sequenced in a study of shared clonotypes between healthy human individuals. Each cell subset's genomic DNA was divided evenly among several immunoSEQ plates. This table comes from immunoSEQ multiplex PCR, and its TCRdb copy is limited to in-frame clones, with some not included. The sample has about 2.3 million clones; 90% to 95% are singletons. V lost 3 bases and J 3 bases, leaving 20 bases between the germline ends. The CDR3 is 18 residues long. The germline V gene encodes CDR1 SGHVS and CDR2 FQNEAQ. V usage is TRBV7-8 and J usage is TRBJ2-2, with D possibly being TRBD2 (6 bases). Input material: naive CD4+ T cells from PBMCs. This sample's subset: CD45RA+ positively selected. The sequence was obtained from a man between 18 and 29 years old in good health. Some clones in this sample may be carry-over from other donors' samples. This CDR3 reads CASSLRGARDSYTGELFF. For the CDR3, the DNA is TGTGCCAGCAGCTTGCGCGGAGCCCGGGACTCATACACCGGGGAGCTGTTTTTT.